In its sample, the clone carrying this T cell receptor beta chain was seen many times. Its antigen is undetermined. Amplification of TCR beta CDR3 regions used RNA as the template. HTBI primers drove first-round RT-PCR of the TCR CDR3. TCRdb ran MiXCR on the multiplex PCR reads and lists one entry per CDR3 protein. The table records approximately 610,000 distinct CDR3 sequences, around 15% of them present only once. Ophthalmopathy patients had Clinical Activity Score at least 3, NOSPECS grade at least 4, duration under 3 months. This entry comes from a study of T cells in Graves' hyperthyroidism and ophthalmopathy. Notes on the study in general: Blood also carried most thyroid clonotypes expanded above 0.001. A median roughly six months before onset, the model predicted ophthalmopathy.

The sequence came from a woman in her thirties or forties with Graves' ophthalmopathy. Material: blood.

The CDR3 bases are TGTGCCAGCAGTCCAATGACAGGGACCACTGAAGCTTTCTTT. Residues: CASSPMTGTTEAFF. The rearrangement uses TRBV12-3 or TRBV12-4 and TRBJ1-1; the match to TRBD1 covers 7 bases. This CDR3 contains 14 residues. The trim removed 5 bases at V and 4 bases at J, leaving 7 bases unmatched.